This entry describes one T cell receptor (beta chain). A much larger clone differs from this one at a single base, so this may be a read error. MiXCR was run by TCRdb on the RT-PCR reads, yielding one entry per CDR3 protein. This sample has about 160,000 distinct CDR3 sequences; approximately 31% occur once, and the top ten carry roughly 3.2%. The data were obtained in a study of patients and donors after allogeneic stem cell transplantation. Trimming took 11 bases from V and 4 from J, leaving 17 bases between them. The CDR3 spans 13 residues. Per germline, CDR1 MGHDK and CDR2 SYGVNS. The chain is built from TRBV25-1 and TRBJ1-1, with D possibly being TRBD1 (5 bases). The receptor's source is a human donor who was either an allogeneic HSCT recipient or a stem cell or donor lymphocyte infusion donor (not recorded which). It is not recorded whose cells these are; they may come from a transplant donor. The sample comprised blood, either unsorted or a sorted T cell fraction (not recorded which). CDR3 bases: TGTGCCGGCAAGAGTCGGGGACCCACTGAAGCTTTCTTT. Amino acid sequence: CAGKSRGPTEAFF.